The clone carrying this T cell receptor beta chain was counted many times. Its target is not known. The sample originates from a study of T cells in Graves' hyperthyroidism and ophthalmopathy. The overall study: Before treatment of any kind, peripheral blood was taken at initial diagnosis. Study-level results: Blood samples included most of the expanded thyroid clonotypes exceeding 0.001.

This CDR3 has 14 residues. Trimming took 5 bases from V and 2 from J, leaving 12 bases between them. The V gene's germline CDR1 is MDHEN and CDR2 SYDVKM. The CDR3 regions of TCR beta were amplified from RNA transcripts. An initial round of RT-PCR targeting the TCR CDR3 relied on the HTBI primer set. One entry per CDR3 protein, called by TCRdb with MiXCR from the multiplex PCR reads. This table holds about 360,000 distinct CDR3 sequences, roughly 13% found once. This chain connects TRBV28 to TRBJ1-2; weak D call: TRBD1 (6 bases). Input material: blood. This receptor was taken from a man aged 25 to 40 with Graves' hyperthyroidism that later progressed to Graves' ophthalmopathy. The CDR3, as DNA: TGTGCCAGCAGTCCAGACAGGAACAACTATGGCTACACCTTC. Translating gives CASSPDRNNYGYTF.